Presented here are 6 T cell receptor beta chains from one specimen sequenced in a study of cytomegalovirus exposure and HLA in healthy donors. Using immunoSEQ multiplex PCR, the repertoire was profiled, and TCRdb retains in-frame clones only, with some absent. The table includes around 65,000 clones, around 92% detected once. The sample taken for sequencing was PBMCs. Receptors originate from a man aged 18 to 29 in good health and CMV-seropositive.

Here the CDR3 reads CASSSWTSGSAYEQYF. DNA for the CDR3: TGTGCCAGCAGCTCTTGGACTAGCGGGAGCGCCTACGAGCAGTACTTC. This chain links TRBV7-9 with TRBJ2-7; 13 positions agree with TRBD2. This CDR3 has 16 residues. From germline, CDR1 is SEHNR and CDR2 FQNEAQ (reference sequence). With 4 bases clipped from V and 2 bases from J, the junction kept 5 bases outside the gene matches.

V is TRBV9 and J is TRBJ2-1; 9 bases are a match to TRBD2. Germline CDR1 SGDLS, CDR2 YYNGEE. The V segment lost 3 bases and the J segment 1 base; nucleotides outside the gene matches: 8. This CDR3 contains 17 residues. In DNA, the CDR3 is TGTGCCAGCAGCGGGAGCGGGGGGACACTGTCCTACAATGAGCAGTTCTTC. It translates to CASSGSGGTLSYNEQFF.

This rearrangement joins TRBV7-8 to TRBJ1-2, with 7 bases lining up with TRBD1. This CDR3 is built from 16 residues. Per the germline V gene, CDR1 is SGHVS and CDR2 is FQNEAQ. Trimming took 5 bases from V and 2 from J; bases not matched to a gene: 11. The CDR3 loop is CASSQTRIGGNYGYTF. Written as DNA, the CDR3 is TGTGCCAGCAGCCAGACGAGGATAGGGGGCAACTATGGCTACACCTTC.

The V and J genes are TRBV28 and TRBJ1-5, with TRBD1 identical over 8 bases. Germline trimming cut 4 bases from V and 4 bases from J; bases unmatched to any gene: 12. Germline-derived CDR1 and CDR2 are MDHEN and SYDVKM. The CDR3 consists of 17 residues. CDR3 DNA: TGTGCCAGCAGTTCACGACTCGACAGGGGATGGAATCAGCCCCAGCATTTT. Protein: CASSSRLDRGWNQPQHF.

The chain employs TRBV9 and TRBJ1-3, with TRBD1 as a possible D gene (5 bases). Looked up from germline, CDR1 is SGDLS and CDR2 is YYNGEE. Trimming removed 3 bases at V and 7 bases at J, with 29 bases between. CDR3 length: 19 residues. CDR3: CASSAARGSTERDRNTIYF. CDR3 bases: TGTGCCAGCAGCGCCGCTAGGGGATCCACGGAAAGGGATAGGAACACCATATATTTT.

J is TRBJ2-4 and V is TRBV28; the D is unclear. The CDR3 is 15 amino acids. V gave up 3 bases and J gave up 10 bases, with 19 bases separating them. Germline CDR1 reads MDHEN; CDR2 reads SYDVKM. This chain's CDR3 is CASSFNSFTYNIQYF. DNA of the CDR3: TGTGCCAGCAGTTTTAACAGCTTTACTTATAATATTCAGTACTTC.